This T cell receptor (beta chain) was recorded in a study of T-cell reconstitution after alpha-beta-depleted transplantation in children. V lost 7 bases and J lost 0; bases outside the gene matches: 12. The CDR3 loop spans 16 amino acids. CDR1 is SNHLY, CDR2 FYNNEI, per germline. Of note for this clonotype: Its antigen remains unidentified.

Preparation of the TCRbeta library used unique molecular identifiers. MiXCR, run by TCRdb on the PCR reads, gives a single entry per CDR3 protein. The table includes around 800,000 distinct CDR3 sequences, about 15% detected once. Study-wide findings and caveats: It was reported that alpha-beta T cells came from several hundred expanded graft clones (about two months after transplant).

The TCR comes from a male patient aged 5 to 17 who had a stem cell transplant for acute lymphoblastic leukemia, so the T cells may come from the graft donor. Sample: PBMCs, mostly from graft donor cells, taken 360 days after TCRalphabeta/CD19-depleted stem cell transplant. This chain uses TRBV2 with TRBJ2-7; 7 nucleotides match TRBD1. The chain's CDR3 is CASNIQGPIYSYEQYF. The DNA of the CDR3 is TGTGCCAGCAATATACAGGGGCCCATTTACTCCTACGAGCAGTACTTC.